Following are 25 T cell receptor beta chains from one sample sequenced in a study of PD-L1 blockade in urothelial cancer. The sample's time point: pretreatment peripheral blood. Clones were sequenced by immunoSEQ multiplex PCR, and TCRdb holds only the in-frame ones, with some missing. The profile covers roughly 91,000 clones, with roughly 84% appearing a single time and about an eighth taken by the ten largest. Sequencing was performed on PBMCs, taken around atezolizumab (anti-PD-L1) treatment. Every receptor here comes from a man in his sixties with urothelial cancer.

V and J are TRBV6-6 and TRBJ2-3; possible D gene TRBD2, 7 bases. The germline V gene has CDR1 MNHNY and CDR2 SVGAGI (reference sequence). There are 14 residues in the CDR3. Trimming stripped 2 bases from V and 5 bases from J, with 11 bases between. The CDR3 nucleotides read TGTGCCAGCAGTTACGGGGGGGCAGGAGATACGCAGTATTTT. This translates into CASSYGGAGDTQYF.

This chain uses TRBV2 with TRBJ2-3; 7 nucleotides align to TRBD1. From germline, CDR1 is SNHLY and CDR2 FYNNEI. This CDR3 spans 15 amino acids. V was pared by 2 bases and J by 4 bases, with 6 bases of the junction left unmatched. The CDR3 reads CASSEIGQVADTQYF. The CDR3 DNA follows: TGTGCCAGCAGTGAAATTGGACAGGTTGCAGATACGCAGTATTTT.

The V and J genes are TRBV6-5 and TRBJ2-1; 7 bases are shared with TRBD2. CDR3 length: 15 amino acids. Germline loops: CDR1 MNHEY, CDR2 SVGAGI. V was pared by 2 bases and J by 10 bases, with 11 bases of the junction left unmatched. The CDR3 spells CASSYNGASGGEQFF. For the CDR3, the DNA is TGTGCCAGCAGTTACAACGGGGCTAGCGGCGGCGAGCAGTTCTTC.

The chain combines TRBV6-6 with TRBJ2-3; 8 bases are shared with TRBD2. The germline V gene encodes CDR1 MNHNY and CDR2 SVGAGI (reference sequence). CDR3 length: 15 amino acids. V lost 2 bases and J lost 4; bases outside the gene matches: 5. CDR3 sequence (DNA): TGTGCCAGCAGTTACACCGGGACTAGGGCAGATACGCAGTATTTT. Translation gives CASSYTGTRADTQYF.

The J gene is TRBJ2-7, the V gene TRBV30; 9 bases are a match to TRBD1. Germline CDR1 is GTSNPN and CDR2 is SVGIG (reference sequence). This CDR3 has 14 residues. V dropped 3 bases and J dropped 9; count of bases not matched to a gene: 12. This CDR3 is CAWSPTGTGRRQYF. CDR3 nucleotide sequence: TGTGCCTGGAGCCCTACCGGGACAGGGCGGAGGCAGTACTTC.

The V and J genes are TRBV19 and TRBJ2-1; D is perhaps TRBD2 (5 bases). Trimming left V 1 base short and J 0 bases short, with 10 bases between. In germline, CDR1 is LNHDA, CDR2 SQIVND (reference sequence). The CDR3 is 16 amino acids. The CDR3 loop reads CASSIGEQSSYNEQFF. The CDR3 DNA reads TGTGCCAGTAGTATAGGGGAGCAGAGCTCCTACAATGAGCAGTTCTTC.

This rearrangement joins TRBV9 to TRBJ1-5; D is unresolved. Looked up from germline, CDR1 is SGDLS and CDR2 is YYNGEE. The CDR3 has 14 amino acids. The V and J ends lost 0 bases and 5 bases respectively, with 9 bases between them. The CDR3 DNA is TGTGCCAGCAGCGTAGCCGGGATAGATCAGCCCCAGCATTTT. Its translation: CASSVAGIDQPQHF.

The V and J genes are TRBV9 and TRBJ2-7, with D perhaps matching TRBD1 (6 bases). Germline V gene sequence: CDR1 SGDLS, CDR2 YYNGEE. The V gene lost 0 bases and the J gene lost 5 bases, with 6 bases spanning the gap. The CDR3 extends over 12 amino acids. The CDR3 bases are TGTGCCAGCAGCGTAGAGGGGGACGAGCAGTACTTC. This translates into CASSVEGDEQYF.

This clone was detected only once. This chain uses TRBV30 with TRBJ2-7, with D unclear. CDR3 size: 12 residues. CDR1 is GTSNPN and CDR2 is SVGIG in the germline V gene (reference sequence). V was pared by 0 bases and J by 3 bases, with 6 bases between. CDR3 sequence: CAWSVVGYEQYF. CDR3 nucleotide sequence: TGTGCCTGGAGTGTGGTCGGCTACGAGCAGTACTTC.

The rearrangement joins TRBV20-1 to TRBJ2-1; tentatively, D is TRBD2 (5 bases). The CDR3 has 11 amino acids. Trimming removed 5 bases from V and 10 bases from J, with 12 bases in between. Germline CDR1 is DFQATT and CDR2 is SNEGSKA (reference sequence). The CDR3 nucleotides read TGCAGTGCTGTGAGGGAAGGGGAGCAGTTCTTC. This translates into CSAVREGEQFF.

This clone was seen a single time. The V gene is TRBV6-5, the J gene TRBJ2-3, with TRBD2 identical over 12 bases. This CDR3 contains 15 residues. V was clipped by 10 bases and J by 4 bases; unmatched bases: 9. Germline-derived CDR1 and CDR2 are MNHEY and SVGAGI. CDR3 sequence reads: CATRTSGIQSDTQYF. CDR3 DNA: TGTGCCACTCGGACTAGCGGGATTCAGTCAGATACGCAGTATTTT.

V and J are TRBV28 and TRBJ1-5, with TRBD1 matching 10 bases. Germline CDR1 reads MDHEN; CDR2 reads SYDVKM. V was clipped by 5 bases and J by 4 bases; unmatched bases: 2. This CDR3 comprises 14 residues. The CDR3 spells CASSRTGGNQPQHF. The CDR3 DNA follows: TGTGCCAGCAGTAGGACAGGGGGGAATCAGCCCCAGCATTTT.

The V gene is TRBV6-5, the J gene TRBJ2-2; D is perhaps TRBD2 (7 bases). Trimming stripped 4 bases from V and 6 bases from J, with 12 bases between. The CDR3 has 14 residues. Germline values: CDR1 MNHEY, CDR2 SVGAGI. CDR3 sequence: CASSWGGKAGELFF. The CDR3 DNA sequence: TGTGCCAGCAGTTGGGGGGGCAAAGCCGGGGAGCTGTTTTTT.

This chain links TRBV2 with TRBJ2-6, with D possibly being TRBD2 (5 bases). V gave up 3 bases and J gave up 0 bases, with 12 bases separating them. Germline V gives CDR1 SNHLY, CDR2 FYNNEI. The CDR3 covers 17 residues. CDR3 loop: CASSDPGVSSGANVLTF. In DNA form, the CDR3 reads TGTGCCAGCAGTGACCCCGGGGTGAGCTCTGGGGCCAACGTCCTGACTTTC.

The genes are TRBV19 and TRBJ2-7, with 7 positions matching TRBD1. This CDR3 has 13 residues. Germline V CDR1 and CDR2: LNHDA, SQIVND (reference sequence). V lost 4 bases and J lost 5; bases outside the gene matches: 5. The CDR3 nucleotides read TGTGCCAGTAGTACGACAGGGACCCACGAGCAGTACTTC. This codes for CASSTTGTHEQYF.

About this clone itself: At one end, the junction sequence differs from germline, possibly due to a read error. The CDR3 is CASSFDRGGLNF. In DNA, the CDR3 is TGTGCCAGCAGCTTTGACAGGGGAGGTTTAAACTTC. This chain joins TRBV7-9 and TRBJ1-2, with 8 bases that match TRBD1. Germline V gives CDR1 SEHNR, CDR2 FQNEAQ (reference sequence). The CDR3 has 12 amino acids.

The genes are TRBV9 and TRBJ2-1; possibly TRBD2 for D (5 bases). The germline gives CDR1 SGDLS, CDR2 YYNGEE. The CDR3 has 15 residues. Deletions cut 4 bases from V and 2 bases from J, with 13 bases between. The DNA of the CDR3 is TGTGCCAGCAGCCTCACACTAGGCCCCTACAATGAGCAGTTCTTC. The encoded protein is CASSLTLGPYNEQFF. Filled out from reference TRBV9 and TRBJ2-1, the complete variable domain reads DSGVTQTPKHLITATGQRVTLRCSPRSGDLSVYWYQQSLDQGLQFLIQYYNGEERAKGNILERFSAQQFPDLHSELNLSSLELGDSALYFCASSLTLGPYNEQFFGPGTRLTVL.

The rearrangement uses TRBV5-4 and TRBJ2-7, with TRBD2 matching 8 bases. The V gene end was trimmed by 4 bases and the J gene end by 2 bases; junction bases not matched to a gene: 5. Germline V lookup: CDR1 SGHNT, CDR2 YYREEE (reference sequence). This CDR3 is 14 amino acids long. The CDR3 is CASSTGRGTYEQYF. As DNA, the CDR3 is TGTGCCAGCAGCACCGGGAGGGGAACCTACGAGCAGTACTTC.

This sequence joins TRBV10-1 and TRBJ2-2, with 7 bases identical to TRBD2. The CDR3 consists of 14 residues. Losses at the gene ends were 8 bases for V and 4 bases for J; bases not matched to a gene: 7. The V gene's germline CDR1 is WNHNN and CDR2 SYGVQD (reference sequence). DNA for the CDR3: TGCGCCAGCCAAAGCGGGATTCTCACCGGGGAGCTGTTTTTT. This sequence encodes CASQSGILTGELFF.

The CDR3, as DNA: TGTGCCAGCGGGACGGGGACAGTCAACACTGAAGCTTTCTTT. Translated: CASGTGTVNTEAFF. The V gene is TRBV28, the J gene TRBJ1-1, with TRBD1 matching over 7 bases. Looked up from germline, CDR1 is MDHEN and CDR2 is SYDVKM. Germline trimming cut 8 bases from V and 2 bases from J; bases unmatched to any gene: 8. There are 14 residues in the CDR3. Combining the CDR3 with reference TRBV28 and TRBJ1-1 gives the whole variable domain DVKVTQSSRYLVKRTGEKVFLECVQDMDHENMFWYRQDPGLGLRLIYFSYDVKMKEKGDIPEGYSVSREKKERFSLILESASTNQTSMYLCASGTGTVNTEAFFGQGTRLTVV.

A word on this clone: The junction and the germline gene differ at one end; a read error may be behind it. The CDR3 here is CACRGPNEKLFF. DNA of the CDR3: TGTGCCTGCAGGGGCCCCAATGAAAAACTGTTTTTT. The chain carries TRBV28 and TRBJ1-4; D is possibly TRBD1 (6 bases). This CDR3 comprises 12 residues. Per germline, CDR1 MDHEN and CDR2 SYDVKM.

The CDR3 DNA reads TGTGCCACCAATCGTCCGGAGGCTGGAAACACCATATATTTT. Its translation: CATNRPEAGNTIYF. The chain uses TRBV28 and TRBJ1-3, with D hard to call. With 10 bases removed from V and 2 bases from J, the gap between germline ends came to 15 bases. The CDR3 loop spans 14 amino acids. Germline values: CDR1 MDHEN, CDR2 SYDVKM.

The rearrangement links TRBV5-4 to TRBJ2-1, with 11 bases identical to TRBD2. This CDR3 has 15 residues. The V gene end was trimmed by 2 bases and the J gene end by 4 bases; junction bases not matched to a gene: 2. The germline gives CDR1 SGHNT, CDR2 YYREEE (reference sequence). The CDR3 region is CASSLLAGEYNEQFF. CDR3 DNA sequence: TGTGCCAGCAGCTTACTAGCGGGGGAGTACAATGAGCAGTTCTTC.

V usage is TRBV28 and J usage is TRBJ2-7; 7 bases match TRBD2. The CDR3 is 14 residues long. J lost 6 bases, V lost 2 bases, and 7 bases had no gene match. CDR1 and CDR2 (germline): MDHEN, SYDVKM. This CDR3 reads CASSLRQGGGEQYF. The CDR3 DNA follows: TGTGCCAGCAGTTTAAGGCAGGGCGGGGGCGAGCAGTACTTC.

This chain uses TRBV29-1 with TRBJ2-7; a possible D gene is TRBD1 (5 bases). V gave up 4 bases and J gave up 1 base, with 14 bases separating them. The germline CDR1 and CDR2 sequences are SQVTM and ANQGSEA. This CDR3 is 14 amino acids long. The CDR3 DNA is TGCAGCGTTGTTGGGCAGGGAATATCCTACGAGCAGTACTTC. Amino acid sequence: CSVVGQGISYEQYF.